The entry below describes one T cell receptor beta chain. Germline V gene data show CDR1 as LNHNV and CDR2 as YYDKDF (reference sequence). The CDR3 loop spans 15 amino acids. Unmatched junction bases numbered 5, after V lost 1 base and J lost 6 bases. How the authors handled the data: Reference gene primers were amplified, and this amplification served to estimate nucleated cell counts. Some clones are missing from TCRdb's copy, which holds only in-frame ones; the method was immunoSEQ multiplex PCR. For V, J and clone size, that table is used; D and trimming come from the DNA. This table has 40,000 to 45,000 clones, 89% appearing once. This specimen comes from a study of blood T cell repertoires in COVID-19. The overall study: Italy, Spain and the United States were the sources of the convalescent and acute COVID-19 samples. PBMCs, B-cell-depleted T cells, or T cells were the source of the cDNA or gDNA that made up the material.

The clonotype originates from a human donor in a cohort sampled during active COVID-19. The specimen sequenced was peripheral blood. The chain uses TRBV15 and TRBJ2-7; TRBD1 aligns across 11 bases. CDR3 residues: CATSRGGQGVIEQYF. In DNA, the CDR3 is TGTGCCACCAGCAGAGGGGGACAGGGGGTAATCGAGCAGTACTTC.